These T cell receptor beta chains were read from a single sample in a study of shared clonotypes between healthy human individuals. The assay was immunoSEQ multiplex PCR, and TCRdb's table has in-frame clones only and misses some. The sample has roughly 2,300,000 clones, 92% seen once. The sample taken for sequencing was naive CD4+ T cells from PBMCs. Receptors originate from a man between 18 and 29 years old in good health. Some clones in this sample may be carry-over from other donors' samples. CDR3s include the opening cysteine and the closing phenylalanine or tryptophan.

V gene: TRBV9; J gene: TRBJ1-4; CDR3 protein: CASSVGTGEKDEKLFF
V gene: TRBV5-1; J gene: TRBJ2-5; CDR3 protein: CASSLTGGGFETQYF
V gene: TRBV5-1; J gene: TRBJ2-1; CDR3 protein: CASSLELGAPYNEQFF
V gene: TRBV6-5; J gene: TRBJ2-5; CDR3 protein: CASSQTSGRWETQYF
V gene: TRBV13; J gene: TRBJ2-1; CDR3 protein: CASSSGLAGESYNEQFF
V gene: TRBV5-1; J gene: TRBJ2-3; CDR3 protein: CASSLAFGTSGEGYF
V gene: TRBV7-8; J gene: TRBJ1-1; CDR3 protein: CASSLGSAGNTEAFF
V gene: TRBV4-1; J gene: TRBJ2-5; CDR3 protein: CASSQLDWGTSVEQETQYF
V gene: TRBV15; J gene: TRBJ1-1; CDR3 protein: CATSRDPRGRVNTEAFF
V gene: TRBV7-8; J gene: TRBJ2-7; CDR3 protein: CASSPRGLAVAYEQYF
V gene: TRBV4-1; J gene: TRBJ2-3; CDR3 protein: CASSQGLAGVIKDTQYF
V gene: TRBV7-8; J gene: TRBJ2-5; CDR3 protein: CASSSRWEFQETQYF
V gene: TRBV7-9; J gene: TRBJ1-1; CDR3 protein: CASSNRAESTEAFF
V gene: TRBV28; J gene: TRBJ2-3; CDR3 protein: CASSARPGLAASTDTQYF
V gene: TRBV9; J gene: TRBJ1-1; CDR3 protein: CASSASVDSMNTEAFF
V gene: TRBV7-3; J gene: TRBJ2-2; CDR3 protein: CASSPGGMGTGELFF
V gene: TRBV2; J gene: TRBJ1-5; CDR3 protein: CASSAGRGNQPQHF
V gene: TRBV18; J gene: TRBJ2-7; CDR3 protein: CASSPQTSREQYF
V gene: TRBV7-3; J gene: TRBJ2-1; CDR3 protein: CASSPLTWSAYNEQFF
V gene: TRBV14; J gene: TRBJ2-2; CDR3 protein: CASSQDLWAGAELFF
V gene: TRBV5-4; J gene: TRBJ1-5; CDR3 protein: CASSGGHNSNQPQHF
V gene: TRBV27; J gene: TRBJ2-1; CDR3 protein: CASNGAGAGYNEQFF
V gene: TRBV9; J gene: TRBJ2-7; CDR3 protein: CASSVGGQSTYEQYF
V gene: TRBV27; J gene: TRBJ2-7; CDR3 protein: CASSLLGAGVDEQYF
V gene: TRBV28; J gene: TRBJ2-1; CDR3 protein: CATRGPFRRFF
V gene: TRBV30; J gene: TRBJ1-3; CDR3 protein: CALQESSGNTIYF
V gene: TRBV18; J gene: TRBJ2-6; CDR3 protein: CASSPAPSGSAGANVLTF
V gene: TRBV10-3; J gene: TRBJ1-2; CDR3 protein: CAIRPGLPPDGYTF
V gene: TRBV6-1; J gene: TRBJ1-2; CDR3 protein: CASSERDTLLEGYTF
V gene: TRBV20-1; J gene: TRBJ2-3; CDR3 protein: CSARRADTQYF
V gene: TRBV7-9; J gene: TRBJ2-7; CDR3 protein: CASSLGTGAYEQYF
V gene: TRBV6-4; J gene: TRBJ1-2; CDR3 protein: CASSEREDLGGYTF
V gene: TRBV7-9; J gene: TRBJ2-3; CDR3 protein: CASSYLAGYSTDTQYF
V gene: TRBV18; J gene: TRBJ2-2; CDR3 protein: CASSHGTGNTGELFF
V gene: TRBV27; J gene: TRBJ2-7; CDR3 protein: CASSLLTGRAYEQYF
V gene: TRBV9; J gene: TRBJ2-1; CDR3 protein: CASSVGGLAGEGEQFF
V gene: TRBV7-9; J gene: TRBJ1-2; CDR3 protein: CASSYDRDGYTF
V gene: TRBV6-1; J gene: TRBJ1-1; CDR3 protein: CASSEALGQGRSTEAFF
V gene: TRBV19; J gene: TRBJ1-4; CDR3 protein: CASSRNQGEKLFF
V gene: TRBV5-1; J gene: TRBJ2-5; CDR3 protein: CASSSNQGETQYF
V gene: TRBV7-9; J gene: TRBJ1-4; CDR3 protein: CASSALVEKLFF
V gene: TRBV5-1; J gene: TRBJ2-7; CDR3 protein: CASSPRLGSSYEQYF